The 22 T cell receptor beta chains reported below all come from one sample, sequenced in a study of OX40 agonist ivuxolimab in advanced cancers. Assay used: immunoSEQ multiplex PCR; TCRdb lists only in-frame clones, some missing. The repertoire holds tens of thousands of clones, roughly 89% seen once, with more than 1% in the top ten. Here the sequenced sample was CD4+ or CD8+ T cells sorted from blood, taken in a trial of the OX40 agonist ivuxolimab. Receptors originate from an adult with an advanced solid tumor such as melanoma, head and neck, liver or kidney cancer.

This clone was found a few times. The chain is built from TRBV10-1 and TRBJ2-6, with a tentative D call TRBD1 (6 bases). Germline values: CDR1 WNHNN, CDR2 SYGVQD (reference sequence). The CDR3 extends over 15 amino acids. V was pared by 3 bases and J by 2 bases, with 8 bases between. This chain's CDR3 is CASSDTGPGANVLTF. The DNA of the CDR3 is TGCGCCAGCAGTGACACAGGGCCTGGGGCCAACGTCCTGACTTTC.

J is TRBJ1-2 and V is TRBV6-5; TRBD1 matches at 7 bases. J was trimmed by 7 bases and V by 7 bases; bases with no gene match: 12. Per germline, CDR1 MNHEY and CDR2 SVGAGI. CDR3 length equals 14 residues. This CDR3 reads CASIYTGTATGYTF. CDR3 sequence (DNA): TGTGCCAGCATTTATACTGGGACAGCGACTGGCTACACCTTC.

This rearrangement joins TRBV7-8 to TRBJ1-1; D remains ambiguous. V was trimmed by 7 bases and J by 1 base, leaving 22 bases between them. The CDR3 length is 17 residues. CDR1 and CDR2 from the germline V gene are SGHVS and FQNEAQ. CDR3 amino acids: CASIPVGGRVRNTEAFF. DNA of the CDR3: TGTGCCAGCATTCCCGTCGGAGGGCGCGTGAGGAACACTGAAGCTTTCTTT.

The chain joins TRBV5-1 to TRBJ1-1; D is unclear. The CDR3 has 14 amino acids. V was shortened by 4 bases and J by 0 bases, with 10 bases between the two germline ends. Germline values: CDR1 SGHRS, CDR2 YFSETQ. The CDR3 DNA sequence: TGCGCCAGCAGCCCAAGAGAGTTGAACACTGAAGCTTTCTTT. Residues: CASSPRELNTEAFF.

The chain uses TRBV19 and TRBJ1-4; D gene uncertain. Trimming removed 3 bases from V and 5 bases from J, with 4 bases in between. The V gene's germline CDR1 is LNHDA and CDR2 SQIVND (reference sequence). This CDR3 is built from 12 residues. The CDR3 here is CASSINNEKLFF. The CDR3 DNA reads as TGTGCCAGTAGTATCAACAATGAAAAACTGTTTTTT.

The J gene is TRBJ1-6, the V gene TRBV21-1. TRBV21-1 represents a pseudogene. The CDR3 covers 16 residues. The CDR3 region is CASSKSGTENNSPLHF. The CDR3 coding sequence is TGTGCCAGCAGCAAAAGCGGGACAGAAAATAATTCACCCCTCCACTTT.

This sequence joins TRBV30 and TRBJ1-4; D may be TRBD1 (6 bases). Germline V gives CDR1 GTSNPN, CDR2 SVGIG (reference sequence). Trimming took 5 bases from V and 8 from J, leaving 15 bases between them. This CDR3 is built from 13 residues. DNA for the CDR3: TGTGCCTGGGGGGGGCAGACTGGGGAAAAACTGTTTTTT. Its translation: CAWGGQTGEKLFF.

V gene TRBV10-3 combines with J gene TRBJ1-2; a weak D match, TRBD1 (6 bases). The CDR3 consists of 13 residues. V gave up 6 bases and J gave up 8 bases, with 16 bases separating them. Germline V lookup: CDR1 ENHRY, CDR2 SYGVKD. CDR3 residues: CAISPRTDGGYTF. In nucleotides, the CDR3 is TGTGCCATCAGCCCCCGGACAGATGGGGGCTACACCTTC.

Here the CDR3 reads CASGAANQPQHF. As DNA, the CDR3 is TGTGCCAGCGGGGCAGCAAATCAGCCCCAGCATTTT. V is TRBV2 and J is TRBJ1-5, with a weak D call TRBD1 (5 bases). The CDR3 runs 12 residues. V was cut by 8 bases and J by 4 bases, with 9 bases left in between. CDR1 is SNHLY and CDR2 is FYNNEI in the germline V gene.

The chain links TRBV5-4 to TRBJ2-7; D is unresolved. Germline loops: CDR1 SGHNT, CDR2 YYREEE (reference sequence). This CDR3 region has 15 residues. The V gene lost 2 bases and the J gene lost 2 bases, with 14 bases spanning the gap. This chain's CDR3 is CASSFSTETTYEQYF. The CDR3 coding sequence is TGTGCCAGCAGCTTCAGTACGGAGACCACCTACGAGCAGTACTTC.

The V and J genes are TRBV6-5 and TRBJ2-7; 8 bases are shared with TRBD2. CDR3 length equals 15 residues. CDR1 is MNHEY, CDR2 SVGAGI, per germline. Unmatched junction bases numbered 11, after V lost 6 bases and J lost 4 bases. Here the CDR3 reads CASSRSGVAAYEQYF. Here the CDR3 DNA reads TGTGCCAGCAGCCGTAGCGGGGTCGCCGCATACGAGCAGTACTTC.

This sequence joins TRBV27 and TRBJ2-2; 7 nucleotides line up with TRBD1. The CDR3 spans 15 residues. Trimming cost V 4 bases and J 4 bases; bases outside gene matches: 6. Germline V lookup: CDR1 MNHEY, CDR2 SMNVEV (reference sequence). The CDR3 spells CASSSPGQRTGELFF. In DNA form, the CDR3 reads TGTGCCAGCAGTTCCCCGGGACAGCGCACCGGGGAGCTGTTTTTT.

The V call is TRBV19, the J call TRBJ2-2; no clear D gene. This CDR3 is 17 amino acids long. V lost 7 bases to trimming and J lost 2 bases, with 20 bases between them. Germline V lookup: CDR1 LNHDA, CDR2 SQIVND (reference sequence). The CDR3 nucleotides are TGTGCCAGTATCCCCCCCCGTCCAGGAACTAACACCGGGGAGCTGTTTTTT. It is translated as CASIPPRPGTNTGELFF.

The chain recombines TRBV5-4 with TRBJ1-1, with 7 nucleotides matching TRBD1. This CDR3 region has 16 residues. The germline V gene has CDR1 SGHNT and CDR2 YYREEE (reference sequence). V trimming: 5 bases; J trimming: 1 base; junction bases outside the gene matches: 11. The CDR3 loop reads CASRPYRGAGNTEAFF. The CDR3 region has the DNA TGTGCCAGCAGGCCATACAGGGGCGCCGGGAACACTGAAGCTTTCTTT. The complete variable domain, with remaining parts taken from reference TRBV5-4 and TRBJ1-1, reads ETGVTQSPTHLIKTRGQQVTLRCSSQSGHNTVSWYQQALGQGPQFIFQYYREEENGRGNFPPRFSGLQFPNYSSELNVNALELDDSALYLCASRPYRGAGNTEAFFGQGTRLTVV.

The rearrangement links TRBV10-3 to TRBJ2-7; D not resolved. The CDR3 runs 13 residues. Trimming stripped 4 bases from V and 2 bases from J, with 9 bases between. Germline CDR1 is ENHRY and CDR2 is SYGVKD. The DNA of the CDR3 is TGTGCCATCAGTGGCTCAGTGGCCTACGAGCAGTACTTC. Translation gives CAISGSVAYEQYF.

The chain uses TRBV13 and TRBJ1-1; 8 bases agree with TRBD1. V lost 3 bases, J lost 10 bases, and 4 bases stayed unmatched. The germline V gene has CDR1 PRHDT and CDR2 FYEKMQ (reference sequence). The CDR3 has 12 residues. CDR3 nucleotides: TGTGCCAGCAGCTTCAGGGGGCTGGTAGCTTTCTTT. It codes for CASSFRGLVAFF.

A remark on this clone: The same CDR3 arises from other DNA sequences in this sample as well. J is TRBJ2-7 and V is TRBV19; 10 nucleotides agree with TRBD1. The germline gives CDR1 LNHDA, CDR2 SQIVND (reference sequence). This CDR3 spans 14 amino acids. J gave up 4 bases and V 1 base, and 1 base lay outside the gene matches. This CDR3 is CASSIGQGAYEQYF. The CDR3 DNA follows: TGTGCCAGTAGTATAGGACAGGGGGCTTACGAGCAGTACTTC.

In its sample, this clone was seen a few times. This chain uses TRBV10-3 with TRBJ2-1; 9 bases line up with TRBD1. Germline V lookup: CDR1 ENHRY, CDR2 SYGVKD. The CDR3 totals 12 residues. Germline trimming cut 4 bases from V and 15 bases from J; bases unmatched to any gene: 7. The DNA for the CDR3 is TGTGCCATCAGTGCCGCGACAGGGGGGGTGTTCTTC. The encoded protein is CAISAATGGVFF.

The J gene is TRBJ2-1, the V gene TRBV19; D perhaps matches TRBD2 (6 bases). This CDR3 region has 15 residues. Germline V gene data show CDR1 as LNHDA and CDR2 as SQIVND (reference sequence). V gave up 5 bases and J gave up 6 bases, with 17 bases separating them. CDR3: CASSGNRRGPNEQFF. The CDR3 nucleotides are TGTGCCAGTAGTGGGAACAGGCGGGGCCCCAATGAGCAGTTCTTC.

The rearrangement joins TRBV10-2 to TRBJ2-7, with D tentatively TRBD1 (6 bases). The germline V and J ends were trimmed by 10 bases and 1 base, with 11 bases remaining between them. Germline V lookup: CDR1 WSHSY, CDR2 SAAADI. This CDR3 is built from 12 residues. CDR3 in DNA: TGCGCCACTCAAGGGGGATCCTACGAGCAGTACTTC. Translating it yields CATQGGSYEQYF.

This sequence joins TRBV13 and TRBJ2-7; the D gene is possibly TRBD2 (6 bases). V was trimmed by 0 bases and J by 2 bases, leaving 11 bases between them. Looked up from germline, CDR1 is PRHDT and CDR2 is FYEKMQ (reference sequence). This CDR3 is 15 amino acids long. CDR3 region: CASSLGRRGPYEQYF. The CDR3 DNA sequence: TGTGCCAGCAGCTTAGGAAGGCGGGGTCCCTACGAGCAGTACTTC.

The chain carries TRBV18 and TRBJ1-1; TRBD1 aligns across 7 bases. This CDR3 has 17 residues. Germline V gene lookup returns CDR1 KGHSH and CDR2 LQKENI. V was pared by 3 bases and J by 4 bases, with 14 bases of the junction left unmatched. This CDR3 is CASSPPTGPSPLTEAFF. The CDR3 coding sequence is TGTGCCAGCTCACCCCCGACAGGGCCCTCCCCTCTCACTGAAGCTTTCTTT.